This T cell receptor (beta chain) was profiled in a study of blood T cell repertoires in COVID-19. In the study overall: Collection of acute and convalescent COVID-19 samples took place in the United States, Italy and Spain. In each case, the material was cDNA or gDNA derived from T cells, B-cell-depleted T cells, or PBMCs.

As originally analysed: Counts of nucleated cells, estimated from reference gene primer amplification, were obtained. Assay: immunoSEQ multiplex PCR; the TCRdb copy retains only in-frame clones and omits some. The DNA was the basis for D and trimming; V, J and clone size are from that table. The table records roughly 300,000 clones, approximately 83% of them present only once. After removal of 6 bases from V and 5 bases from J, the junction contained 0 bases not matched to a gene. This CDR3 contains 10 residues. CDR1 and CDR2 from the germline V gene are SQVTM and ANQGSEA. The TCR originated in a woman in her fifties or sixties who had recovered from COVID-19. This chain joins TRBV29-1 and TRBJ2-5, with 7 positions matching TRBD1. The sequencing sample was made of peripheral blood. The CDR3 DNA is TGCAGCGTGACAGGGGAGACCCAGTACTTC. It yields the protein CSVTGETQYF.